This TCR beta chain was obtained from a study of spatial heterogeneity in lung cancer. The time point: sample taken at primary tumor resection. Samples came from 72 TRACERx patients with untreated early-stage lung cancer. The presence of a unique molecular identifier marked each TCR cDNA molecule. One entry per CDR3 protein, called by TCRdb with MiXCR from the 5' RACE reads. Of nearly 80,000 distinct CDR3 sequences in the sample, roughly 8% were seen once. This clonotype was picked up many times. Its matching antigen is unknown. The CDR3 is 15 residues long. Trimming removed 6 bases from V and 2 bases from J, with 16 bases in between. In germline, CDR1 is LNHDA, CDR2 SQIVND (reference sequence). Points from the study as a whole: Follow-up blood showed ubiquitous expanded tumor TCRs less than blood at resection did.

The material sequenced was PBMCs, taken at surgery. The V and J genes are TRBV19 and TRBJ2-5; the D gene could be TRBD1 or TRBD2 (5 bases each). The source is a male donor with early-stage non-small cell lung cancer. The CDR3 coding sequence is TGTGCCAGTAGCCCCGGTGGGGGAGTGCAAGAGACCCAGTACTTC. This sequence encodes CASSPGGGVQETQYF.